The 30 T cell receptor beta chains listed next were all sequenced from one sample in a study of identical twins' blood T cells. TCRdb analysed the 5' RACE reads with MiXCR anew, one entry per CDR3 protein. This sample carries 300,000 to 400,000 distinct CDR3 sequences, roughly 28% of them seen once, and the ten largest clones take 6.1%. Sequencing used PBMCs. The receptors were sampled from a woman aged 18 to 55 in good health.

The chain has TRBV5-6 and TRBJ2-5; D is uncertain. V lost 2 bases, J lost 5 bases, and 16 bases lay in between. Germline values: CDR1 SGHDT, CDR2 YYEEEE. The length of the CDR3 is 15 residues. The CDR3 sequence is CASSFTFSPGETQYF. The DNA of the CDR3 is TGTGCCAGCAGCTTCACCTTCTCGCCCGGGGAGACCCAGTACTTC.

The chain employs TRBV6-4 and TRBJ1-1; D is undetermined. Trimming pared 6 bases from V and 3 bases from J, leaving 29 bases between. Germline V lookup: CDR1 MRHNA, CDR2 SNTAGT. CDR3 length: 19 amino acids. The chain's CDR3 is CASSLPRHLLIVWYTEAFF. The CDR3 region has the DNA TGTGCCAGCAGCCTCCCCCGGCACTTGCTGATAGTATGGTACACTGAAGCTTTCTTT.

The chain combines TRBV29-1 with TRBJ1-2; D perhaps matches TRBD1 (6 bases). Germline CDR1 reads SQVTM; CDR2 reads ANQGSEA. V was shortened by 6 bases and J by 4 bases, with 12 bases between the two germline ends. CDR3 length: 12 residues. The CDR3 DNA reads as TGCAGCGTCTCACAGGGCTCCTATGGCTACACCTTC. This encodes CSVSQGSYGYTF.

The chain employs TRBV12-3 or TRBV12-4 and TRBJ1-3; the D gene is possibly TRBD1 (5 bases). The CDR3 has 14 amino acids. V shed 6 bases and J shed 2 bases, with 11 bases lying between them. DNA for the CDR3: TGTGCCAGCAGCACGGGGCAGGCTGGAAACACCATATATTTT. The encoded protein is CASSTGQAGNTIYF.

A word on this clonotype: This may stem from a read error, because a much larger clone lies one nucleotide away. CDR3 bases: TGCAGTGCCAAGGGGGAAGGAGATTCACCCTTCCACTTT. This codes for CSAKGEGDSPFHF. The V and J genes are TRBV20-1 and TRBJ1-6; D may be TRBD1 (6 bases). Germline V gives CDR1 DFQATT, CDR2 SNEGSKA (reference sequence). The CDR3 runs 13 residues.

This clonotype was counted a few times. The chain has TRBV20-1 and TRBJ1-3, with D possibly TRBD1 on 6 matching bases. The germline CDR1 and CDR2 sequences are DFQATT and SNEGSKA (reference sequence). The CDR3 consists of 16 residues. Trimming pared 5 bases from V and 1 base from J, leaving 18 bases between. The CDR3 sequence: CSASDLLTGSGNTIYF. CDR3 sequence (DNA): TGCAGTGCTTCGGACCTCCTGACAGGATCTGGAAACACCATATATTTT.

This clonotype was observed many times. V gene TRBV3-1 combines with J gene TRBJ1-2; 9 bases line up with TRBD1. This CDR3 is 13 amino acids long. V was pared by 5 bases and J by 8 bases, with 6 bases of the junction left unmatched. Looked up from germline, CDR1 is LGHDT and CDR2 is YNNKEL (reference sequence). The chain's CDR3 is CASSARDRDGYTF. The CDR3 bases are TGTGCCAGCAGCGCCCGGGACAGGGACGGCTACACCTTC.

This clonotype was seen a few times. This chain links TRBV6-1 with TRBJ1-2, with D tentatively TRBD1 (5 bases). Germline CDR1 is MNHNS and CDR2 is SASEGT. There are 14 residues in the CDR3. Trimming pared 4 bases from V and 4 bases from J, leaving 13 bases between. This chain's CDR3 is CASSGGVLSYGYTF. The CDR3 region has the DNA TGTGCCAGCAGTGGAGGGGTCTTATCCTATGGCTACACCTTC.

The rearrangement joins TRBV5-1 to TRBJ1-1; maybe TRBD1 (6 bases). CDR3 size: 14 residues. The germline V gene encodes CDR1 SGHRS and CDR2 YFSETQ. Deletions cut 4 bases from V and 4 bases from J, with 14 bases between. The CDR3 nucleotides are TGCGCCAGCAGCAGGGCCACAGGGAGCACTGAAGCTTTCTTT. It yields the protein CASSRATGSTEAFF.

The V gene is TRBV12-3 or TRBV12-4, the J gene TRBJ1-2; D not certain. The CDR3 is 13 residues long. V was cut by 7 bases and J by 2 bases, with 11 bases left in between. The CDR3 DNA reads as TGTGCCAGCACTTACGGGCAGAACTATGGCTACACCTTC. Its translation is CASTYGQNYGYTF.

This clonotype showed up many times. The V call is TRBV12-3 or TRBV12-4, the J call TRBJ1-1; 7 bases are shared with TRBD1. This CDR3 comprises 13 residues. V gave up 6 bases and J gave up 0 bases; unmatched junction bases: 1. This CDR3 is CASRGQVNTEAFF. The CDR3 DNA reads as TGTGCCAGCAGAGGACAGGTGAACACTGAAGCTTTCTTT.

This sequence joins TRBV18 and TRBJ2-3, with D possibly matching TRBD2 (5 bases). Deletions cut 3 bases from V and 5 bases from J, with 12 bases between. Per the germline V gene, CDR1 is KGHSH and CDR2 is LQKENI. The CDR3 covers 14 residues. CDR3 bases: TGTGCCAGCTCACCTCCAGGCGGGCAAGATACGCAGTATTTT. Its translation is CASSPPGGQDTQYF.

This chain links TRBV7-9 with TRBJ1-2; the D is unclear. The CDR3 has 14 residues. Germline CDR1 is SEHNR and CDR2 is FQNEAQ (reference sequence). Between the trimmed V and J ends, which lost 3 bases and 4 bases, there was a span of 12 bases. CDR3 residues: CASSFYPGAYGYTF. The CDR3 DNA follows: TGTGCCAGCAGCTTTTATCCAGGTGCCTATGGCTACACCTTC.

This clonotype has a handful of counts. The rearrangement uses TRBV20-1 and TRBJ1-2; 11 nucleotides align to TRBD1. The junction had 4 bases not matched to a gene; V was cut back by 4 bases and J by 0 bases. CDR3 length: 15 residues. Germline lookup yields CDR1 DFQATT and CDR2 SNEGSKA (reference sequence). The CDR3 coding sequence is TGCAGTGCTACAGGACAGGGGGCTGCTAACTATGGCTACACCTTC. This encodes CSATGQGAANYGYTF.

The sample holds a few counts of this clonotype. The chain uses TRBV29-1 and TRBJ1-1, with D uncertain. The V end was cut by 7 bases, the J end by 0 bases, with 6 bases between. From germline, CDR1 is SQVTM and CDR2 ANQGSEA. The CDR3 totals 11 residues. CDR3 amino acids: CSGDVNTEAFF. CDR3 nucleotides: TGCAGCGGGGATGTGAACACTGAAGCTTTCTTT.

This clonotype was found a few times. The V and J genes are TRBV27 and TRBJ1-5; D uncertain. V lost 0 bases, J lost 7 bases, and 4 bases lay in between. The CDR3 is 12 amino acids. Germline-derived CDR1 and CDR2 are MNHEY and SMNVEV (reference sequence). The chain's CDR3 is CASSLSRQPQHF. CDR3 nucleotide sequence: TGTGCCAGCAGTTTATCAAGGCAGCCCCAGCATTTT.

The chain uses TRBV5-1 and TRBJ2-7; 8 bases map to TRBD1. Germline V lookup: CDR1 SGHRS, CDR2 YFSETQ. This CDR3 has 16 residues. The trim removed 3 bases at V and 4 bases at J, leaving 12 bases unmatched. CDR3 sequence: CASSSTFGQGLYEQYF. The CDR3 DNA sequence: TGCGCCAGCAGCTCAACCTTCGGACAGGGACTGTACGAGCAGTACTTC.

Only a few counts were recorded for this clonotype. This chain links TRBV28 with TRBJ2-5, with 8 positions matching TRBD2. Germline values: CDR1 MDHEN, CDR2 SYDVKM. Germline trimming cut 1 base from V and 1 base from J; bases unmatched to any gene: 2. This CDR3 comprises 15 residues. As DNA, the CDR3 is TGTGCCAGCAGTTTATTTGCGGGGGGCCAAGAGACCCAGTACTTC. It codes for CASSLFAGGQETQYF.

V gene TRBV14 combines with J gene TRBJ1-2, with a tentative D call TRBD1 (5 bases). Per the germline V gene, CDR1 is SGHDN and CDR2 is FVKESK. The CDR3 contains 15 residues. V shed 11 bases and J shed 4 bases, with 23 bases lying between them. In DNA form, the CDR3 reads TGTGCCGTCAGCCAATCTCACACAGGCCCCTATGGCTACACCTTC. Translation gives CAVSQSHTGPYGYTF. The full variable domain, rest sourced from reference TRBV14 and TRBJ1-2, is EAGVTQFPSHSVIEKGQTVTLRCDPISGHDNLYWYRRVMGKEIKFLLHFVKESKQDESGMPNNRFLAERTGGTYSTLKVQPAELEDSGVYFCAVSQSHTGPYGYTFGSGTRLTVV.

This sequence joins TRBV20-1 and TRBJ2-1; the match to TRBD2 covers 11 bases. From germline, CDR1 is DFQATT and CDR2 SNEGSKA (reference sequence). The CDR3 runs to 15 residues. J was trimmed by 3 bases and V by 3 bases; bases with no gene match: 4. CDR3 protein: CSASPGLAVYNEQFF. The CDR3 nucleotides read TGCAGTGCTAGCCCGGGACTAGCGGTCTACAATGAGCAGTTCTTC.

The V call is TRBV29-1, the J call TRBJ1-3; D is perhaps TRBD1 (5 bases). Trimming removed 7 bases at V and 0 bases at J, with 16 bases between. Germline CDR1 and CDR2: SQVTM and ANQGSEA. The CDR3 is made up of 15 amino acids. The CDR3 nucleotides read TGCAGCGCCGCCGCCGGGACGGTCTCTGGAAACACCATATATTTT. Its protein is CSAAAGTVSGNTIYF.

The chain uses TRBV6-1 and TRBJ2-7; possible D gene TRBD2, 5 bases. Per the germline V gene, CDR1 is MNHNS and CDR2 is SASEGT. The CDR3 has 14 residues. V shed 6 bases and J shed 3 bases, with 15 bases lying between them. The CDR3 reads CASRAGYDLYEQYF. CDR3 nucleotides: TGTGCCAGCAGGGCGGGCTACGACCTCTACGAGCAGTACTTC.

There are many counts of this clonotype. The chain carries TRBV20-1 and TRBJ2-7; a possible D gene is TRBD2 (6 bases). The CDR3 consists of 16 residues. The germline V gene has CDR1 DFQATT and CDR2 SNEGSKA (reference sequence). Trimming shortened V by 6 bases and J by 4 bases, and 25 bases separated the two germline ends. The CDR3 here is CSARLPSVTSLYEQYF. CDR3 bases: TGCAGTGCCCGACTCCCTAGCGTAACTTCCCTTTACGAGCAGTACTTC.

This clonotype came up a few times. The chain uses TRBV5-1 and TRBJ2-7, with 9 bases matching TRBD1. The V and J ends lost 4 bases and 3 bases, in that order; junction bases with no gene match: 5. The CDR3 length is 14 residues. Germline CDR1 and CDR2: SGHRS and YFSETQ. CDR3 in DNA: TGCGCCAGCAGCCTTCGGACAGGGGTCTACGAGCAGTACTTC. Its protein product is CASSLRTGVYEQYF. The variable domain in full, completed from reference TRBV5-1 and TRBJ2-7, reads KAGVTQTPRYLIKTRGQQVTLSCSPISGHRSVSWYQQTPGQGLQFLFEYFSETQRNKGNFPGRFSGRQFSNSRSEMNVSTLELGDSALYLCASSLRTGVYEQYFGPGTRLTVT.

This clonotype turned up a few times. V is TRBV5-1 and J is TRBJ1-2; 8 bases align to TRBD1. Looked up from germline, CDR1 is SGHRS and CDR2 is YFSETQ. With V trimmed by 3 bases and J by 6 bases, 4 bases remained unmatched. The CDR3 length is 13 residues. The chain's CDR3 is CASSYRDRNGYTF. The CDR3, as DNA: TGCGCCAGCAGCTACCGGGACAGGAATGGCTACACCTTC.

Comment on this clonotype: This sequence may be a read error, since a much larger clone differs from it by one base. The chain joins TRBV2 to TRBJ2-3; 8 positions match TRBD2. The CDR3 sequence is 15 residues long. The V gene's germline CDR1 is SNHLY and CDR2 FYNNEI. The chain's CDR3 is CASSNGGAGTDMQYF. CDR3 sequence (DNA): TGTGCCAGCAGTAACGGGGGGGCCGGAACAGATATGCAGTATTTT. Based on the CDR3 plus reference TRBV2 and TRBJ2-3, the full variable domain is EPEVTQTPSHQVTQMGQEVILRCVPISNHLYFYWYRQILGQKVEFLVSFYNNEISEKSEIFDDQFSVERPDGSNFTLKIRSTKLEDSAMYFCASSNGGAGTDMQYFGPGTRLTVL.

This clonotype was seen only a few times. V usage is TRBV20-1 and J usage is TRBJ1-5; D might be TRBD1 (5 bases). The V gene lost 6 bases and the J gene lost 3 bases, with 9 bases spanning the gap. Germline V CDR1 and CDR2: DFQATT, SNEGSKA (reference sequence). This CDR3 is built from 12 residues. As DNA, the CDR3 is TGCAGTGCCGAGACAGACAATCAGCCCCAGCATTTT. Its protein is CSAETDNQPQHF.

The chain couples TRBV19 to TRBJ1-1; D is unclear. CDR3 length: 11 amino acids. CDR1 and CDR2 (germline): LNHDA, SQIVND (reference sequence). The V gene lost 6 bases and the J gene lost 4 bases, with 6 bases spanning the gap. CDR3 in DNA: TGTGCCAGTAGGCTTGCCACTGAAGCTTTCTTT. This translates into CASRLATEAFF.

The chain employs TRBV10-3 and TRBJ1-1; D is unclear. The CDR3 has 11 residues. Trimming took 2 bases from V and 8 from J, leaving 6 bases between them. Germline V lookup: CDR1 ENHRY, CDR2 SYGVKD. The CDR3 bases are TGTGCCATCAGTGAGCGGGGAGAAGCTTTCTTT. Its translation is CAISERGEAFF.

In the case of this clonotype: Because the CDR3 is missing its conserved closing phenylalanine or tryptophan, this is likely a read error. The V gene is TRBV29-1, the J gene TRBJ1-2; no clear D gene. Germline assignment: CDR1 SQVTM and CDR2 ANQGSEA. V lost 6 bases, J lost 0 bases, and 8 bases lay in between. This CDR3 is built from 12 residues. The CDR3 is CSVGESNYGYTL. For the CDR3, the DNA is TGCAGCGTCGGGGAGTCTAACTATGGCTACACCCTC.